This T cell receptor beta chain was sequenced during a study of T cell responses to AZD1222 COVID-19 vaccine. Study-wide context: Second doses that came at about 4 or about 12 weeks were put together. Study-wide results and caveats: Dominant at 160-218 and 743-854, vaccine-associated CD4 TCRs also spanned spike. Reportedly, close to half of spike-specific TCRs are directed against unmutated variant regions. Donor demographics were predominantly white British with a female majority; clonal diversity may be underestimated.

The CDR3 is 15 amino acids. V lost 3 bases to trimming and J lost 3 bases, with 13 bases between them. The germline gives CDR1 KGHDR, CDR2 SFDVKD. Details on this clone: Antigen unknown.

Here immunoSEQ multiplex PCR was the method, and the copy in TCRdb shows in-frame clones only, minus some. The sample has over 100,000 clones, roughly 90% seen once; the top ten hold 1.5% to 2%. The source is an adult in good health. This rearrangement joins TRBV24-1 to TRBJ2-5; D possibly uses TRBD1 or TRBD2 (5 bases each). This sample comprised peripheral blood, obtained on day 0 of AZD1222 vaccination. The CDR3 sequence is CATSDAGTREETQYF. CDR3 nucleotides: TGTGCCACCAGTGATGCCGGGACGAGAGAAGAGACCCAGTACTTC.